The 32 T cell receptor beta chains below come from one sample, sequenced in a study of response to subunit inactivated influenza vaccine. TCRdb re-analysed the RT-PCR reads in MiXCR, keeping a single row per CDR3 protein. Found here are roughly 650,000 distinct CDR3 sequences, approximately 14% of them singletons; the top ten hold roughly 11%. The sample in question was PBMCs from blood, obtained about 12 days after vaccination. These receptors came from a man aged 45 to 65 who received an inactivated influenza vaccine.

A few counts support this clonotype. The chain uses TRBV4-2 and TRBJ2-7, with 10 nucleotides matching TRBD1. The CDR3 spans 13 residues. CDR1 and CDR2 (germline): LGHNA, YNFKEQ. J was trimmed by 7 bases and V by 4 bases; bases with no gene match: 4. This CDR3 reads CASSPGTGVEQYF. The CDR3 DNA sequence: TGTGCCAGCAGCCCCGGGACAGGGGTTGAGCAGTACTTC.

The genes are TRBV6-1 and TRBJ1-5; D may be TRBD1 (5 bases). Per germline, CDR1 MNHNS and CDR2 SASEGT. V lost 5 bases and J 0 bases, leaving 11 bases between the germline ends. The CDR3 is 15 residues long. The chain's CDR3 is CASSPMGVSNQPQHF. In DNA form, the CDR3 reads TGTGCCAGCAGTCCGATGGGGGTTAGCAATCAGCCCCAGCATTTT.

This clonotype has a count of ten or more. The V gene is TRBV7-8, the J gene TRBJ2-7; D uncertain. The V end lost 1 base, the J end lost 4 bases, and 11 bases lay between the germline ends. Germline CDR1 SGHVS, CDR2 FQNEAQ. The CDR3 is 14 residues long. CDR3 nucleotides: TGTGCCAGCAGCTTAGGCCCAGAGTTATACGAGCAGTACTTC. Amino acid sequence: CASSLGPELYEQYF.

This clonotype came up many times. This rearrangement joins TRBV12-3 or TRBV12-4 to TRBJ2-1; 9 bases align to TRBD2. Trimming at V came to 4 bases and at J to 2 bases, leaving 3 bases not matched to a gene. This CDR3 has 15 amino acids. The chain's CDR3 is CASSSREGPYNEQFF. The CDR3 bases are TGTGCCAGCAGTTCGCGGGAGGGGCCCTACAATGAGCAGTTCTTC.

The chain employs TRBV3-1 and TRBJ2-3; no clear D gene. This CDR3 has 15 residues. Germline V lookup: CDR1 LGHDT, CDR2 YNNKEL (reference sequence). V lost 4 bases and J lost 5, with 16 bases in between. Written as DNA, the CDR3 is TGTGCCAGCAGCCCTTTGACAAGCTGGAGAGATACGCAGTATTTT. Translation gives CASSPLTSWRDTQYF.

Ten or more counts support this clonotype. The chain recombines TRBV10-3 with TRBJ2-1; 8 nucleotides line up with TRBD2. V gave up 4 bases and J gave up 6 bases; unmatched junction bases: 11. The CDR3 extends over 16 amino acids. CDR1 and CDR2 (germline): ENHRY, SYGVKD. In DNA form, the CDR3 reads TGTGCCATCAGTGCTCGCGGGGGGCGGGTCGGCAATGAGCAGTTCTTC. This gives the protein CAISARGGRVGNEQFF.

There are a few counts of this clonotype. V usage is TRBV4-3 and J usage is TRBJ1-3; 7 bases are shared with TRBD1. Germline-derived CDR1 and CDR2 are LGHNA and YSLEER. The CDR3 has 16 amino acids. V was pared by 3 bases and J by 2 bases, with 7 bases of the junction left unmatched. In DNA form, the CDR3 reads TGCGCCAGCAGCCAGGGGGGACAGAGAACTGGAAACACCATATATTTT. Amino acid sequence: CASSQGGQRTGNTIYF.

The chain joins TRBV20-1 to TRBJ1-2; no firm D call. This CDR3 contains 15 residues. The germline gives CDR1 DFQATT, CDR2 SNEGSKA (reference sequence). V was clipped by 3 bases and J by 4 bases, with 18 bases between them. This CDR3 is CSASPKMPGGYGYTF. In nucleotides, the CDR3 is TGCAGTGCTAGCCCCAAAATGCCGGGTGGCTATGGCTACACCTTC.

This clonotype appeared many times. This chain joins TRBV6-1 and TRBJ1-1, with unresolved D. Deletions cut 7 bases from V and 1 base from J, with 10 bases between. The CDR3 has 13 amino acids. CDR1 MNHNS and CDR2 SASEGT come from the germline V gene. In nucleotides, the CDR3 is TGTGCCAGCATGATACAGAGGAACACTGAAGCTTTCTTT. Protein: CASMIQRNTEAFF.

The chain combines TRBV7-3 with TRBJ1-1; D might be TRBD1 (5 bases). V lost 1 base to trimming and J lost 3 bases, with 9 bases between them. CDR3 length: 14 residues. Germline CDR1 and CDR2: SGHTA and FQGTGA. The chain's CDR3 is CASSLRIGDTEAFF. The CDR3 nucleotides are TGTGCCAGCAGCTTAAGAATAGGGGACACTGAAGCTTTCTTT.

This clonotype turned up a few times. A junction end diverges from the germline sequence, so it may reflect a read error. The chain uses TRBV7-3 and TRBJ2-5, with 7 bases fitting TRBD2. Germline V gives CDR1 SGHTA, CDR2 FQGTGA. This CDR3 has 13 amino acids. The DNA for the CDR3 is TGTGCCAGCAGCTTAAAAGCGGGATGGCAATTGATATTC. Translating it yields CASSLKAGWQLIF.

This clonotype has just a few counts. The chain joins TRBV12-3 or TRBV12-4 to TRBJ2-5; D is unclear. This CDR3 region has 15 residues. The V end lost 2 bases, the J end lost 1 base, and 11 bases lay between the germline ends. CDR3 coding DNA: TGTGCCAGCAGTTTAAATTCGAGAATCCAAGAGACCCAGTACTTC. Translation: CASSLNSRIQETQYF.

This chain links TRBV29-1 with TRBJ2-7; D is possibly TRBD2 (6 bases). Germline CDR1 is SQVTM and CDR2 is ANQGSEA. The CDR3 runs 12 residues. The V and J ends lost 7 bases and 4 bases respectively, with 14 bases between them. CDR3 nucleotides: TGCAGCGCTAGGAGTGGGGGGTACGAGCAGTACTTC. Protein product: CSARSGGYEQYF.

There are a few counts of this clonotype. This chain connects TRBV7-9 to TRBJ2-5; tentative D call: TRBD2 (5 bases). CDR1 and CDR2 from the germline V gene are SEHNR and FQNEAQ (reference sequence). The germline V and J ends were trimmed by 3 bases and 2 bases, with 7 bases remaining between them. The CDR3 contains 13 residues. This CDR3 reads CASSFGLQETQYF. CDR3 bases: TGTGCCAGCAGCTTCGGACTTCAAGAGACCCAGTACTTC.

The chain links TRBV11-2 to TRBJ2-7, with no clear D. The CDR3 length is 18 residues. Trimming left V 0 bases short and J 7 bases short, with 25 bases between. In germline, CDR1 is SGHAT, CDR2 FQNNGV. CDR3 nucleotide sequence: TGTGCCAGCAGCTTAGAATGGGGTGCTGAGACAAGGCTACTTGAGCAGTACTTC. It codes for CASSLEWGAETRLLEQYF.

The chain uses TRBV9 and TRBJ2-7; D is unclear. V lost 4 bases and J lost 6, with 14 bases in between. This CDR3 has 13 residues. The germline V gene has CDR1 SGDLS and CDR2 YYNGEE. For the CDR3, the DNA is TGTGCCAGCAGCCCAAATCTGGTTAGCGAGCAGTACTTC. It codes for CASSPNLVSEQYF.

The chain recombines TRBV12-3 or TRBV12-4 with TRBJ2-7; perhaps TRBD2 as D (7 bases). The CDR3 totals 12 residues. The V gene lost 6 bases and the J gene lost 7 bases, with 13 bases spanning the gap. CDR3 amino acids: CASSPRGGEQYF. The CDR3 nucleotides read TGTGCCAGCAGCCCAAGGGGGGGGGAGCAGTACTTC.

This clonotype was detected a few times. CDR3 loop: CSATKDIQYF. CDR3 in DNA: TGCAGCGCCACCAAGGACATTCAGTACTTC. V gene TRBV29-1 combines with J gene TRBJ2-4; D gene unclear. This CDR3 has 10 amino acids. Per the germline V gene, CDR1 is SQVTM and CDR2 is ANQGSEA. V was trimmed by 7 bases and J by 8 bases, leaving 9 bases between them.

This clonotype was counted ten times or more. The CDR3 reads CASSPGRYSNQPQHF. As DNA, the CDR3 is TGTGCCAGCAGTCCCGGACGGTATAGCAATCAGCCCCAGCATTTT. The rearrangement links TRBV12-3 or TRBV12-4 to TRBJ1-5; D is uncertain. V was cut by 5 bases and J by 0 bases, with 11 bases left in between. The CDR3 contains 15 residues.

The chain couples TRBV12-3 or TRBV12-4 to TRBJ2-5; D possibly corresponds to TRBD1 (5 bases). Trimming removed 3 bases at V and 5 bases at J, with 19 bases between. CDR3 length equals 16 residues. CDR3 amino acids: CASSLSRTWPRETQYF. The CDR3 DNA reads TGTGCCAGCAGTTTGAGCCGGACATGGCCTAGGGAGACCCAGTACTTC.

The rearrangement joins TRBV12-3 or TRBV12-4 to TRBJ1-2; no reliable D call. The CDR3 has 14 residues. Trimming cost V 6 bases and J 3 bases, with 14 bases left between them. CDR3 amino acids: CASSPLEYHYGYTF. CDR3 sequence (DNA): TGTGCCAGCAGCCCTCTTGAGTACCACTATGGCTACACCTTC.

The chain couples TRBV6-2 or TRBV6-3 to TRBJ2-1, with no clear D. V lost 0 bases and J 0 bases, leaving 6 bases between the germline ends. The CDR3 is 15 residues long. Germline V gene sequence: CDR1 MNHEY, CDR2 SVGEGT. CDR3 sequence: CASSYSSFSYNEQFF. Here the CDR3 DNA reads TGTGCCAGCAGTTACTCATCCTTCTCCTACAATGAGCAGTTCTTC.

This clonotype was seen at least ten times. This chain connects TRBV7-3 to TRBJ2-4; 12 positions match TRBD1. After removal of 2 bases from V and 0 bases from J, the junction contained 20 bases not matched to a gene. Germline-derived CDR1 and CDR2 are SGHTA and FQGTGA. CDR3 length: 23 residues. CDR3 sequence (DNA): TGTGCCAGCAGCTTACTTAAGGGACAGGGGGCAGAAGCCCTCTCGGAAGCCAAAAACATTCAGTACTTC. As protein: CASSLLKGQGAEALSEAKNIQYF.

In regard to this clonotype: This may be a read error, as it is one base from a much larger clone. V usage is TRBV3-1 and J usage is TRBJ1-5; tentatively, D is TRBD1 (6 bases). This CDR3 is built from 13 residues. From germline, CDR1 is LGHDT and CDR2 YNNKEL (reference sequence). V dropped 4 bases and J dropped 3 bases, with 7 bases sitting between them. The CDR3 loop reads CASSRDTNQPQHF. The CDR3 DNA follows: TGTGCCAGCAGCCGGGACACCAATCAGCCCCAGCATTTT.

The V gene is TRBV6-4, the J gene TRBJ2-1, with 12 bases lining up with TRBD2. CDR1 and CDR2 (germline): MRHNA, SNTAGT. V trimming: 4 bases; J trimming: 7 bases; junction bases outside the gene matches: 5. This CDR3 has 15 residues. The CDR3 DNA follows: TGTGCCAGCAGTGCGACTAGCGGGAGAGCTAATGAGCAGTTCTTC. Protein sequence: CASSATSGRANEQFF.

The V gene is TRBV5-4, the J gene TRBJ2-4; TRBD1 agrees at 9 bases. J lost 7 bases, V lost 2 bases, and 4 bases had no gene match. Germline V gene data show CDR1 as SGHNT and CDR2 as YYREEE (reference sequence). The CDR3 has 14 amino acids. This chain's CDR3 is CASSLDRGTNIQYF. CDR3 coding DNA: TGTGCCAGCAGCTTAGACAGGGGGACGAACATTCAGTACTTC. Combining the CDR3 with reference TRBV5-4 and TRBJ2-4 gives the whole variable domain ETGVTQSPTHLIKTRGQQVTLRCSSQSGHNTVSWYQQALGQGPQFIFQYYREEENGRGNFPPRFSGLQFPNYSSELNVNALELDDSALYLCASSLDRGTNIQYFGAGTRLSVL.

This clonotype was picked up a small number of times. The chain's CDR3 is CASSQETGTLEEKLFF. The CDR3 nucleotides read TGCGCCAGCAGCCAAGAGACCGGGACTTTAGAGGAAAAACTGTTTTTT. The chain links TRBV4-1 to TRBJ1-4; D may be TRBD1 (5 bases). Germline lookup yields CDR1 MGHRA and CDR2 YSYEKL. The CDR3 runs 16 residues. V was cut by 0 bases and J by 8 bases, with 16 bases left in between.

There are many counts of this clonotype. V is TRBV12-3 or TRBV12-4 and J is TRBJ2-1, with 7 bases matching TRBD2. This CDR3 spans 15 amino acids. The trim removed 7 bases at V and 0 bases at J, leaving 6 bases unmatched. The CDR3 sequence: CASTPAGASYNEQFF. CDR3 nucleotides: TGTGCCAGCACACCCGCGGGAGCCTCCTACAATGAGCAGTTCTTC.

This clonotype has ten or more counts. The CDR3 region is CASSLEGLSYNEQFF. Here the CDR3 DNA reads TGTGCCAGCAGCTTAGAAGGCCTCTCCTACAATGAGCAGTTCTTC. V usage is TRBV7-2 and J usage is TRBJ2-1; D unresolved. Germline V gene data show CDR1 as SGHTA and CDR2 as FQGNSA. V lost 1 base and J 0 bases, leaving 7 bases between the germline ends. This CDR3 contains 15 residues.

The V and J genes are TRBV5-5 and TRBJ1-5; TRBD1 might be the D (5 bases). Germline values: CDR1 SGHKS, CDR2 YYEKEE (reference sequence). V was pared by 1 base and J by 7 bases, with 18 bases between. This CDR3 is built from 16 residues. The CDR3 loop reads CASSLRAPGQGQPQHF. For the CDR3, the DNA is TGTGCCAGCAGCTTGAGGGCTCCCGGCCAGGGCCAGCCCCAGCATTTT.

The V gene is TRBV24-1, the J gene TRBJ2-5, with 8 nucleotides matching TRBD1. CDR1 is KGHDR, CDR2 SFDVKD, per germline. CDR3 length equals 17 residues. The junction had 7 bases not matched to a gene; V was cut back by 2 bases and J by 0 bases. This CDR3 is CATSDSTRGLYQETQYF. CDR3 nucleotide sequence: TGTGCCACCAGTGATTCGACCAGGGGGCTGTACCAAGAGACCCAGTACTTC.

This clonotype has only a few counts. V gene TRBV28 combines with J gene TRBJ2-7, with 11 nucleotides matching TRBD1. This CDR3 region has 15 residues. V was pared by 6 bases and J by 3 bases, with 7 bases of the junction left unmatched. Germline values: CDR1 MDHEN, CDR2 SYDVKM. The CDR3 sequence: CASRTGTGGIYEQYF. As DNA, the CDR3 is TGTGCCAGCAGGACCGGGACAGGGGGAATCTACGAGCAGTACTTC.